The 22 T cell receptor beta chains presented below share a single source sample, sequenced in a study of CD8 T cells in ankylosing spondylitis. Using its own MiXCR run on the 5' RACE reads, TCRdb lists one record per CDR3 protein. The sample records some 250,000 distinct CDR3 sequences, approximately 24% being singletons. The sample was blood, either unsorted or a sorted T cell fraction (not recorded which). These TCRs come from a male donor with ankylosing spondylitis or in good health (not recorded which).

The chain joins TRBV6-6 to TRBJ2-5; D not certain. Germline values: CDR1 MNHNY, CDR2 SVGAGI (reference sequence). This CDR3 region has 11 residues. Trimming removed 6 bases at V and 5 bases at J, with 7 bases between. CDR3 sequence reads: CASRACETQYF. CDR3 nucleotides: TGTGCCAGCAGAGCTTGCGAGACCCAGTACTTC.

V usage is TRBV29-1 and J usage is TRBJ2-5; D is unresolved. V lost 4 bases to trimming and J lost 4 bases, with 10 bases between them. Germline CDR1 reads SQVTM; CDR2 reads ANQGSEA. The CDR3 runs 12 residues. DNA of the CDR3: TGCAGCGTTGTTTTTGGTGCAGAGACCCAGTACTTC. Its protein is CSVVFGAETQYF.

This clonotype was seen many times. This chain connects TRBV12-3 or TRBV12-4 to TRBJ2-1; 7 bases are shared with TRBD1. Trimming took 7 bases from V and 7 from J; bases not matched to a gene: 10. The CDR3 is 14 amino acids. DNA of the CDR3: TGTGCCAGCACCACCGGACAGGTGGGGAATGAGCAGTTCTTC. Translation gives CASTTGQVGNEQFF.

CDR3 sequence (DNA): TGTGCCAGCAGCCAATCCCGACAGGCTGCTGGGGCCAACGTCCTGACTTTC. This gives the protein CASSQSRQAAGANVLTF. The rearrangement uses TRBV3-1 and TRBJ2-6, with D tentatively TRBD1 (6 bases). Trimming pared 2 bases from V and 2 bases from J, leaving 13 bases between. This CDR3 spans 17 amino acids. Germline V gene lookup returns CDR1 LGHDT and CDR2 YNNKEL (reference sequence).

This clonotype was detected only a few times. This chain connects TRBV5-6 to TRBJ2-1; a possible D gene is TRBD1 (6 bases). From germline, CDR1 is SGHDT and CDR2 YYEEEE. V lost 0 bases and J lost 6, with 13 bases in between. The CDR3 runs to 15 residues. The CDR3 region is CASSLGRVGGNEQFF. CDR3 nucleotides: TGTGCCAGCAGCTTGGGCAGGGTAGGGGGCAATGAGCAGTTCTTC.

The sample holds many counts of this clonotype. The gene calls are TRBV20-1 and TRBJ2-1; weak D call: TRBD2 (5 bases). The V gene's germline CDR1 is DFQATT and CDR2 SNEGSKA (reference sequence). Trimming took off 2 bases at V and 0 bases at J, with 14 bases between the two ends. The CDR3 contains 16 residues. The chain's CDR3 is CSARLFGESSYNEQFF. The CDR3, as DNA: TGCAGTGCTAGACTCTTTGGGGAGAGCTCCTACAATGAGCAGTTCTTC.

The sample holds many counts of this clonotype. The chain has TRBV7-7 and TRBJ2-5; D possibly corresponds to TRBD2 (6 bases). Germline V gives CDR1 SSHAT, CDR2 FNYEAQ (reference sequence). V was pared by 1 base and J by 7 bases, with 13 bases between. CDR3 size: 14 residues. In DNA, the CDR3 is TGTGCCAGCAGCTTAGTTGCTAGCGATAGGACCCAGTACTTC. This translates into CASSLVASDRTQYF.

J is TRBJ2-7 and V is TRBV7-8; 10 nucleotides match TRBD1. CDR1 SGHVS and CDR2 FQNEAQ come from the germline V gene. V shed 4 bases, J shed 7 bases, and the junction held 13 bases outside the gene matches. The CDR3 spans 16 residues. The CDR3 region has the DNA TGTGCCAGCAGCTGGCCGAGGGGACAGGGGAACCGGGAGCAGTACTTC. Translation: CASSWPRGQGNREQYF. Together with reference TRBV7-8 and TRBJ2-7, the CDR3 gives the full variable domain: GAGVSQSPRYKVAKRGQDVALRCDPISGHVSLFWYQQALGQGPEFLTYFQNEAQLDKSGLPSDRFFAERPEGSVSTLKIQRTQQEDSAVYLCASSWPRGQGNREQYFGPGTRLTVT.

This clonotype was seen ten or more times. The gene calls are TRBV5-5 and TRBJ1-3; TRBD1 matches 7 bases. The germline gives CDR1 SGHKS, CDR2 YYEKEE (reference sequence). CDR3 length: 18 amino acids. V was pared by 3 bases and J by 0 bases, with 12 bases of the junction left unmatched. The CDR3 nucleotides read TGTGCCAGCAGCTCCCCGGACAGGAAGATACGCTCTGGAAACACCATATATTTT. Residues: CASSSPDRKIRSGNTIYF.

The chain uses TRBV12-3 or TRBV12-4 and TRBJ2-3; D remains unclear. Trimming left V 7 bases short and J 6 bases short, with 11 bases between. This CDR3 comprises 12 residues. This chain's CDR3 is CASMGSGDTQYF. The CDR3 region has the DNA TGTGCCAGCATGGGATCCGGCGATACGCAGTATTTT.

This chain connects TRBV6-1 to TRBJ2-3, with 9 bases aligning to TRBD2. Per the germline V gene, CDR1 is MNHNS and CDR2 is SASEGT. This CDR3 is 16 amino acids long. J lost 0 bases, V lost 6 bases, and 7 bases had no gene match. This CDR3 reads CASRSLAGDSTDTQYF. CDR3 in DNA: TGTGCCAGCAGATCATTAGCGGGGGATAGCACAGATACGCAGTATTTT.

This chain links TRBV20-1 with TRBJ2-7; no reliable D call. The CDR3 runs 13 residues. V was clipped by 6 bases and J by 0 bases, with 12 bases between them. The germline V gene encodes CDR1 DFQATT and CDR2 SNEGSKA (reference sequence). The CDR3 DNA reads as TGCAGTGCAACTAACACTTTCTCCTACGAGCAGTACTTC. This encodes CSATNTFSYEQYF.

This clonotype has a count of ten or more. V gene TRBV12-3 or TRBV12-4 combines with J gene TRBJ2-7; TRBD2 matches at 7 bases. V lost 3 bases and J lost 6; bases outside the gene matches: 5. The CDR3 has 13 amino acids. The CDR3 region has the DNA TGTGCCAGCAGTTTCCAGCGGGGAGTCGAGCAGTACTTC. It translates to CASSFQRGVEQYF.

The J gene is TRBJ2-3, the V gene TRBV29-1; 10 bases agree with TRBD2. Germline V gene sequence: CDR1 SQVTM, CDR2 ANQGSEA. The CDR3 contains 14 residues. Unmatched junction bases numbered 6, after V lost 3 bases and J lost 6 bases. CDR3 amino acids: CSVERAGGLDTQYF. DNA for the CDR3: TGCAGCGTTGAGCGAGCGGGGGGGCTCGATACGCAGTATTTT.

V usage is TRBV12-3 or TRBV12-4 and J usage is TRBJ2-2; D gene ambiguous. Trimming stripped 2 bases from V and 7 bases from J, with 8 bases between. This CDR3 contains 13 residues. The CDR3 reads CASSLYSGGELFF. The CDR3 nucleotides are TGTGCCAGCAGTTTATACTCAGGCGGGGAGCTGTTTTTT.

The V gene is TRBV24-1, the J gene TRBJ2-1, with 10 bases fitting TRBD1. CDR1 is KGHDR, CDR2 SFDVKD, per germline. V lost 6 bases to trimming and J lost 7 bases; unmatched junction nucleotides: 11. The CDR3 extends over 16 amino acids. CDR3 in DNA: TGTGCCACCAGTAACTCGGGACAGGGGTTAGGAAATGAGCAGTTCTTC. Translated, it gives CATSNSGQGLGNEQFF.

This clonotype came up many times. The chain has TRBV29-1 and TRBJ2-7; TRBD1 is a possible D gene (7 bases). From germline, CDR1 is SQVTM and CDR2 ANQGSEA. V lost 7 bases to trimming and J lost 0 bases, with 25 bases between them. CDR3 size: 17 residues. The CDR3 nucleotides read TGCAGCGCAATGACCCTAAACAGGGGACTGAACTCCTACGAGCAGTACTTC. Its translation: CSAMTLNRGLNSYEQYF.

This clonotype occurred a few times. Here the CDR3 DNA reads TGCAGTGCTAGACCGGGACAGATCTATGGCTACACCTTC. The encoded protein is CSARPGQIYGYTF. J is TRBJ1-2 and V is TRBV20-1, with TRBD1 identical over 7 bases. V lost 2 bases to trimming and J lost 4 bases; unmatched junction nucleotides: 4. The CDR3 spans 13 residues. Germline V gene lookup returns CDR1 DFQATT and CDR2 SNEGSKA (reference sequence).

This clonotype was found a few times. This sequence joins TRBV30 and TRBJ2-1, with a possible D match to TRBD1 (6 bases). Trimming removed 2 bases from V and 5 bases from J, with 13 bases in between. The V gene's germline CDR1 is GTSNPN and CDR2 SVGIG (reference sequence). The CDR3 is made up of 14 amino acids. The CDR3 here is CAWSWGQGDNEQFF. The CDR3 DNA sequence: TGTGCCTGGAGTTGGGGGCAGGGAGACAATGAGCAGTTCTTC.

This clonotype has a count of ten or more. This chain joins TRBV20-1 and TRBJ2-1; D perhaps matches TRBD1 (5 bases). The length of the CDR3 is 14 residues. The ends were cut back, 6 bases at V and 0 bases at J, with 12 bases in the middle. The V gene's germline CDR1 is DFQATT and CDR2 SNEGSKA (reference sequence). CDR3 bases: TGCAGTGCATACGACAGAAGCTCCTACAATGAGCAGTTCTTC. The encoded protein is CSAYDRSSYNEQFF.

This clonotype was counted ten times or more. This chain connects TRBV20-1 to TRBJ2-7, with D possibly being TRBD1 (6 bases). Between the trimmed V and J ends, which lost 6 bases and 5 bases, there was a span of 11 bases. CDR3 length: 11 residues. Germline V gene lookup returns CDR1 DFQATT and CDR2 SNEGSKA (reference sequence). In DNA, the CDR3 is TGCAGTGCCAGACAGGACCACGAGCAGTACTTC. Amino acid sequence: CSARQDHEQYF.

The V gene is TRBV20-1, the J gene TRBJ2-3, with D maybe TRBD2 (7 bases). The CDR3 spans 16 residues. V lost 2 bases, J lost 5 bases, and 20 bases lay in between. Germline V CDR1 and CDR2: DFQATT, SNEGSKA (reference sequence). Written as DNA, the CDR3 is TGCAGTGCTAGACCCCAATGGGGGGGGGCTGTAGATACGCAGTATTTT. Its protein is CSARPQWGGAVDTQYF.